One TCR beta chain is described in this entry. The target antigen is unknown. The length of the CDR3 is 15 residues. Germline V CDR1 and CDR2: MNHNS, SASEGT. V lost 1 base and J lost 4, with 11 bases in between. These data come from a study of cytomegalovirus exposure and HLA in healthy donors. Study in general: Around 80 million unique TCR sequences came from HLA-typed donors in an early release. Study observations and caveats: Among the CMV-associated chains, three were confirmed in vitro as specific for CMV antigens. The likely origin of a cluster of highly shared sequence variants was a sequencing artifact.

PCR used 60 Vbeta primers and 13 Jbeta primers. The repertoire was sequenced with immunoSEQ multiplex PCR; TCRdb's copy has only in-frame clones and lacks some. Of under 200,000 clones in the sample, about 80% were seen once. The origin of this receptor is a woman aged 45-59 years in good health and CMV-seronegative. The chain links TRBV6-1 to TRBJ1-3; D gene ambiguous. The sequenced sample was PBMCs. The CDR3 DNA reads TGTGCCAGCAGTGAAGGGTCATTGAGAGGAAACACCATATATTTT. Translation gives CASSEGSLRGNTIYF.